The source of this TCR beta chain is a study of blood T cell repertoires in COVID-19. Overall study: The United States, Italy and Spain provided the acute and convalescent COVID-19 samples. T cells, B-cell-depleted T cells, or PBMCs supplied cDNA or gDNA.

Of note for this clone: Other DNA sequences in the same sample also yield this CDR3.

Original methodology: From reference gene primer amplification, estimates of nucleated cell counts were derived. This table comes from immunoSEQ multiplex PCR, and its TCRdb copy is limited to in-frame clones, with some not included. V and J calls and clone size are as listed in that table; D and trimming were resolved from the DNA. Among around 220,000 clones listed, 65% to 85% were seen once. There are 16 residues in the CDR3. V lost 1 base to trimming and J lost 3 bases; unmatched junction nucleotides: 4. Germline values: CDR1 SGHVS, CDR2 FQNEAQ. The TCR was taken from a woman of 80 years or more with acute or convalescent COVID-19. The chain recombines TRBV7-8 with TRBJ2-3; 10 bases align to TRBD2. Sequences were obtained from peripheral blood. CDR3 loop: CASSLVAGGQTDTQYF. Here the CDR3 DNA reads TGTGCCAGCAGCTTAGTAGCGGGGGGACAGACAGATACGCAGTATTTT.